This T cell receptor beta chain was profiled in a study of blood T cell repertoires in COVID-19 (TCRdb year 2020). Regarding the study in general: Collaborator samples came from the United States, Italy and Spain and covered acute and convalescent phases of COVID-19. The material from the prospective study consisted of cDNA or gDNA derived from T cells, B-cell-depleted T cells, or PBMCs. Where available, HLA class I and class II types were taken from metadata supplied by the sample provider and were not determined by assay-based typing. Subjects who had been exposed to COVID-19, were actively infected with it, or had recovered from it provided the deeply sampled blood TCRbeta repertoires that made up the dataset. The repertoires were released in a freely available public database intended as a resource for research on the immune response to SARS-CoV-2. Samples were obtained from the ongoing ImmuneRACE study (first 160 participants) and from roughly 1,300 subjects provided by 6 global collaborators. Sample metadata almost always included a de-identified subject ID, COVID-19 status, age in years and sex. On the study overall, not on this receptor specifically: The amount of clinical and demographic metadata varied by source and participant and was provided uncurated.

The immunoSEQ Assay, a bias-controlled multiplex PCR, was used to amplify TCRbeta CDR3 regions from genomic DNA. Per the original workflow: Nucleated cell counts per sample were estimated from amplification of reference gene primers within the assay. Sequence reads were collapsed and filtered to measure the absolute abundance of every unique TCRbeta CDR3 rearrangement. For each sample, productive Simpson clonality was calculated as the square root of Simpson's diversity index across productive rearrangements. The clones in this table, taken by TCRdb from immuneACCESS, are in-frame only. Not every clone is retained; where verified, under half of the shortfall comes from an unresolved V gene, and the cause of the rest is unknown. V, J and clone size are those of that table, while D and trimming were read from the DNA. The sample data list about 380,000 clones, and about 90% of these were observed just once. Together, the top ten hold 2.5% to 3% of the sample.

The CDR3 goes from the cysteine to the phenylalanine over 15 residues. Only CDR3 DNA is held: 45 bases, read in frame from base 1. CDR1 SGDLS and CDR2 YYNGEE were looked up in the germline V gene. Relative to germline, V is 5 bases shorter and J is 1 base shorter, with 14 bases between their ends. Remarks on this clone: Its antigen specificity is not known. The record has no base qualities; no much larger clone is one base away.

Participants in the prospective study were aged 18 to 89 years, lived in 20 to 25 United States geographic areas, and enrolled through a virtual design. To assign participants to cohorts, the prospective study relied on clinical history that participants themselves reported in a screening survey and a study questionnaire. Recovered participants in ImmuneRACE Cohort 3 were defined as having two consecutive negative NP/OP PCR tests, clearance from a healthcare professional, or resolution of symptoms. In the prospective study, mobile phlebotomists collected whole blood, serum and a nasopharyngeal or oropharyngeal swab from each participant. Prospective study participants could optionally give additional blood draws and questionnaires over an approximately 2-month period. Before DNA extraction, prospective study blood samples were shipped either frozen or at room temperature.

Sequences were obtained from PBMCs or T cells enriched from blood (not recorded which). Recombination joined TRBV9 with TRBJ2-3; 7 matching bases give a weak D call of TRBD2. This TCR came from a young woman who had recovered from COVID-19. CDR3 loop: CASSLGGAGTDTQYF. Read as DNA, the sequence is TGTGCCAGCAGTCTAGGGGGGGCTGGCACAGATACGCAGTATTTT. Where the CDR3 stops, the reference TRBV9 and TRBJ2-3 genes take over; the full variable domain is DSGVTQTPKHLITATGQRVTLRCSPRSGDLSVYWYQQSLDQGLQFLIQYYNGEERAKGNILERFSAQQFPDLHSELNLSSLELGDSALYFCASSLGGAGTDTQYFGPGTRLTVL.